What follows are 23 T cell receptor beta chains derived from one specimen sequenced in a study of early T cells in non-severe SARS-CoV-2 infection. MiXCR, applied by TCRdb to the 5' RACE reads, yields one record per CDR3 protein. The table has around 86,000 distinct CDR3 sequences, roughly 14% seen once; the top ten hold about 0.58%. Sequencing input: whole blood. The source of these receptors is an adult who was a healthcare worker with PCR-confirmed SARS-CoV-2 infection or an uninfected control (not recorded which).

In this sample, this clonotype turned up many times. J is TRBJ1-5 and V is TRBV7-8; D is unresolved. CDR1 SGHVS and CDR2 FQNEAQ come from the germline V gene. Trimming stripped 1 base from V and 0 bases from J, with 10 bases between. The CDR3 is 16 residues long. CDR3 amino acids: CASSLETKFSNQPQHF. DNA of the CDR3: TGTGCCAGCAGCTTAGAGACGAAATTTAGCAATCAGCCCCAGCATTTT.

This clonotype was detected many times. The chain uses TRBV11-2 and TRBJ2-4; 10 bases agree with TRBD1. CDR3 length: 17 amino acids. V was clipped by 2 bases and J by 1 base; unmatched bases: 5. Germline values: CDR1 SGHAT, CDR2 FQNNGV. This chain's CDR3 is CASSLLTGGSAKNIQYF. CDR3 DNA: TGTGCCAGCAGCTTACTGACAGGGGGCTCCGCCAAAAACATTCAGTACTTC.

The genes are TRBV7-2 and TRBJ2-7; possible D gene TRBD2, 6 bases. Germline CDR1 and CDR2: SGHTA and FQGNSA. V lost 4 bases and J 5 bases, leaving 12 bases between the germline ends. The CDR3 contains 13 residues. In DNA form, the CDR3 reads TGTGCCAGCAGCTCAACCCGGGAGCACGAGCAGTACGTC. Translation gives CASSSTREHEQYV.

The table lists this clonotype with many counts. This chain uses TRBV5-1 with TRBJ2-5, with TRBD2 as a possible D gene (6 bases). CDR3 length: 16 residues. Germline-derived CDR1 and CDR2 are SGHRS and YFSETQ. Trimming stripped 0 bases from V and 5 bases from J, with 17 bases between. The CDR3 bases are TGCGCCAGCAGCTTGGGACTAGGAGTCGCCGGGGAGACCCAGTACTTC. It encodes CASSLGLGVAGETQYF.

The rearrangement uses TRBV7-7 and TRBJ2-5, with D possibly being TRBD1 (6 bases). The V gene lost 5 bases and the J gene lost 0 bases, with 10 bases spanning the gap. From germline, CDR1 is SSHAT and CDR2 FNYEAQ (reference sequence). The CDR3 runs 14 residues. CDR3 bases: TGTGCCAGCAGCCTTGGGACAAACCAAGAGACCCAGTACTTC. It specifies CASSLGTNQETQYF.

This clonotype was picked up a small number of times. The V call is TRBV6-1, the J call TRBJ2-4; D could derive from TRBD1 or TRBD2 (6 bases each). The CDR3 loop spans 15 amino acids. V was trimmed by 8 bases and J by 0 bases, leaving 14 bases between them. Germline V gene lookup returns CDR1 MNHNS and CDR2 SASEGT. The CDR3 sequence is CASAGGQLAKNIQYF. CDR3 coding DNA: TGTGCCAGCGCCGGGGGACAACTAGCCAAAAACATTCAGTACTTC.

This clonotype was found a few times. The chain employs TRBV7-2 and TRBJ1-5; the match to TRBD1 covers 8 bases. V shed 5 bases and J 7 bases; nucleotides not matched to a gene: 10. Germline V gene data show CDR1 as SGHTA and CDR2 as FQGNSA. The CDR3 spans 15 residues. DNA for the CDR3: TGTGCCAGCAGCGATCACAGGGGGACCCGACAGCCCCAGCATTTT. It translates to CASSDHRGTRQPQHF.

The genes are TRBV21-1 and TRBJ2-2; the table gives TRBD1 as D, unverified against the DNA. TRBV21-1 is a pseudogene locus. The CDR3 length is 14 residues. The CDR3 is CASKGGGQTGELFF. In DNA form, the CDR3 reads TGTGCCAGCAAGGGGGGCGGGCAAACCGGGGAGCTGTTTTTT.

This clonotype was seen a few times. The V gene is TRBV28, the J gene TRBJ2-2, with D perhaps matching TRBD1 (6 bases). The CDR3 length is 14 residues. Germline V gene data show CDR1 as MDHEN and CDR2 as SYDVKM. V lost 7 bases, J lost 1 base, and 10 bases lay in between. DNA for the CDR3: TGTGCCAGCAATCTACAGGGGAACACCGGGGAGCTGTTTTTT. Translating it yields CASNLQGNTGELFF.

The genes are TRBV2 and TRBJ2-1; 7 nucleotides align to TRBD2. J was trimmed by 14 bases and V by 9 bases; bases with no gene match: 7. The CDR3 totals 10 residues. Germline values: CDR1 SNHLY, CDR2 FYNNEI. In nucleotides, the CDR3 is TGTGCCAGTGGGCGGGAGAGGGAGTTCTTC. This gives the protein CASGREREFF.

V usage is TRBV2 and J usage is TRBJ1-5; unclear D gene. The V end lost 5 bases, the J end lost 10 bases, and 15 bases lay between the germline ends. The CDR3 is made up of 13 amino acids. Germline loops: CDR1 SNHLY, CDR2 FYNNEI. The CDR3 coding sequence is TGTGCCAGCAGTCGAGGGTGGGAAACACCCCAGCATTTT. This gives the protein CASSRGWETPQHF.

This clonotype was detected only a few times. This chain uses TRBV19 with TRBJ1-2; possibly TRBD1 for D (6 bases). From germline, CDR1 is LNHDA and CDR2 SQIVND (reference sequence). V lost 6 bases to trimming and J lost 8 bases, with 19 bases between them. The CDR3 loop spans 14 amino acids. The CDR3 region is CASRSGHPSGGYTF. The CDR3, as DNA: TGTGCCAGTAGATCGGGACACCCGTCGGGCGGCTACACCTTC.

In this sample, this clonotype turned up many times. The chain links TRBV6-1 to TRBJ2-7, with TRBD1 matching 7 bases. Trimming at V came to 6 bases and at J to 0 bases, leaving 5 bases not matched to a gene. The CDR3 is 14 amino acids. Looked up from germline, CDR1 is MNHNS and CDR2 is SASEGT. The CDR3: CASRRGQSSYEQYV. Here the CDR3 DNA reads TGTGCCAGCAGGAGGGGACAGAGCTCCTACGAGCAGTACGTC.

The chain couples TRBV12-3 or TRBV12-4 to TRBJ1-2; D perhaps matches TRBD1 (6 bases). The CDR3 sequence is 13 residues long. The V gene lost 4 bases and the J gene lost 4 bases, with 10 bases spanning the gap. CDR3 residues: CASSSGAVYGYTF. In DNA form, the CDR3 reads TGTGCCAGCAGTTCGGGGGCTGTCTATGGCTACACCTTC.

This clonotype was detected many times. V usage is TRBV3-1 and J usage is TRBJ1-4, with TRBD1 as a possible D gene (6 bases). V was trimmed by 4 bases and J by 4 bases, leaving 13 bases between them. Germline lookup yields CDR1 LGHDT and CDR2 YNNKEL (reference sequence). The length of the CDR3 is 15 residues. The CDR3 region has the DNA TGTGCCAGCAGCCGGAGGACAGCCCTTAATGAAAAACTGTTTTTT. Translated: CASSRRTALNEKLFF.

This clonotype was observed a few times. The chain joins TRBV7-3 to TRBJ2-3; D ambiguous. V gave up 5 bases and J gave up 4 bases, with 16 bases separating them. Germline values: CDR1 SGHTA, CDR2 FQGTGA. CDR3 length equals 15 residues. For the CDR3, the DNA is TGTGCCAGCAGCCCACATCGTCAAGGCGCAGATACGCAGTATTTT. This encodes CASSPHRQGADTQYF.

The chain links TRBV7-9 to TRBJ2-2; D perhaps matches TRBD1 (6 bases). The CDR3 is made up of 16 amino acids. Trimming removed 5 bases from V and 2 bases from J, with 15 bases in between. Germline V lookup: CDR1 SEHNR, CDR2 FQNEAQ (reference sequence). CDR3 protein: CASSRVRGLNTGELFF. CDR3 nucleotides: TGTGCCAGCAGCCGAGTCAGGGGCCTTAACACCGGGGAGCTGTTTTTT.

This clonotype showed up just a few times. This chain joins TRBV7-6 and TRBJ2-5, with 7 bases matching TRBD2. CDR3 length: 15 residues. After removal of 4 bases from V and 4 bases from J, the junction contained 9 bases not matched to a gene. Germline assignment: CDR1 SGHVS and CDR2 FNYEAQ. This chain's CDR3 is CASSSHPGEGETQYF. The CDR3 nucleotides read TGTGCCAGCAGCTCGCACCCGGGGGAGGGAGAGACCCAGTACTTC.

This clonotype has only a few counts. J is TRBJ2-2 and V is TRBV19; D remains unclear. The CDR3 spans 14 residues. From germline, CDR1 is LNHDA and CDR2 SQIVND (reference sequence). V was shortened by 8 bases and J by 1 base, with 11 bases between the two germline ends. The CDR3 coding sequence is TGTGCCAGTTCAATAAACAGGAACACCGGGGAGCTGTTTTTT. The encoded protein is CASSINRNTGELFF.

This clonotype appeared many times. V and J are TRBV2 and TRBJ2-1; D call uncertain. V lost 6 bases, J lost 4 bases, and 7 bases lay in between. This CDR3 is built from 12 residues. Germline V gene lookup returns CDR1 SNHLY and CDR2 FYNNEI. CDR3 sequence reads: CASSADYNEQFF. The CDR3, as DNA: TGTGCCAGCAGCGCAGATTACAATGAGCAGTTCTTC.

The rearrangement joins TRBV7-9 to TRBJ1-4; no clear D. The CDR3 consists of 12 residues. Germline values: CDR1 SEHNR, CDR2 FQNEAQ (reference sequence). The V end was cut by 7 bases, the J end by 7 bases, with 10 bases between. This CDR3 is CASTPSVEKLFF. CDR3 DNA: TGTGCCAGCACCCCGAGCGTTGAAAAACTGTTTTTT.

This clonotype was counted only a few times. The rearrangement joins TRBV18 to TRBJ2-6, with D hard to call. Germline CDR1 is KGHSH and CDR2 is LQKENI. The CDR3 extends over 12 amino acids. The ends were cut back, 3 bases at V and 6 bases at J, with 3 bases in the middle. The CDR3 DNA is TGTGCCAGCTCACCCCTGGCCAACGTCCTGACTTTC. It codes for CASSPLANVLTF. The full variable domain, rest sourced from reference TRBV18 and TRBJ2-6, is NAGVMQNPRHLVRRRGQEARLRCSPMKGHSHVYWYRQLPEEGLKFMVYLQKENIIDESGMPKERFSAEFPKEGPSILRIQQVVRGDSAAYFCASSPLANVLTFGAGSRLTVL.

The genes are TRBV2 and TRBJ2-2; D possibly corresponds to TRBD1 (6 bases). The germline V gene has CDR1 SNHLY and CDR2 FYNNEI. There are 15 residues in the CDR3. V was shortened by 6 bases and J by 4 bases, with 15 bases between the two germline ends. The CDR3 DNA reads as TGTGCCAGCAGATCGGACAGTCTAGGCACCGGGGAGCTGTTTTTT. Translating it yields CASRSDSLGTGELFF. Full variable domain (outside the CDR3, taken from reference TRBV2 and TRBJ2-2): EPEVTQTPSHQVTQMGQEVILRCVPISNHLYFYWYRQILGQKVEFLVSFYNNEISEKSEIFDDQFSVERPDGSNFTLKIRSTKLEDSAMYFCASRSDSLGTGELFFGEGSRLTVL.